The 11 T cell receptor beta chains in this list originate from one sample, sequenced in a study of T cell changes during pregnancy in multiple sclerosis. Assay used: immunoSEQ multiplex PCR; TCRdb lists only in-frame clones, some missing. Here the sample spans tens of thousands of clones, roughly 88% being singletons. The specimen was peripheral blood, collected in the second trimester of pregnancy. The receptor source for this set is a female donor in good health, enrolled as a control in a pregnancy study.

This rearrangement joins TRBV29-1 to TRBJ2-4, with TRBD1 identical over 7 bases. Germline V gene data show CDR1 as SQVTM and CDR2 as ANQGSEA. V shed 6 bases and J 7 bases; nucleotides not matched to a gene: 12. The CDR3 spans 14 residues. CDR3: CSVPGTAAENIQYF. DNA of the CDR3: TGCAGCGTCCCTGGGACAGCGGCCGAGAACATTCAGTACTTC.

V gene TRBV11-2 combines with J gene TRBJ1-4; possibly TRBD1 for D (5 bases). Trimming pared 3 bases from V and 0 bases from J, leaving 8 bases between. CDR3 size: 15 residues. The germline V gene encodes CDR1 SGHAT and CDR2 FQNNGV. The CDR3: CASSFWGATNEKLFF. CDR3 nucleotide sequence: TGTGCCAGCAGCTTTTGGGGGGCAACTAATGAAAAACTGTTTTTT.

The rearrangement joins TRBV5-6 to TRBJ1-4, with D unclear. Germline loops: CDR1 SGHDT, CDR2 YYEEEE. The V gene lost 0 bases and the J gene lost 13 bases, with 16 bases spanning the gap. The CDR3 has 14 amino acids. CDR3 amino acids: CASSLAGGPRGLFF. The CDR3 DNA reads TGTGCCAGCAGCTTGGCAGGAGGGCCAAGAGGACTGTTTTTT.

This chain connects TRBV9 to TRBJ1-3; D is ambiguous. CDR3 length equals 17 residues. CDR1 is SGDLS, CDR2 YYNGEE, per germline. Trimming cost V 0 bases and J 0 bases, with 13 bases left between them. This CDR3 is CASSVDGGVTSGNTIYF. The CDR3 DNA reads as TGTGCCAGCAGCGTAGATGGCGGGGTCACCTCTGGAAACACCATATATTTT. Full variable domain (outside the CDR3, taken from reference TRBV9 and TRBJ1-3): DSGVTQTPKHLITATGQRVTLRCSPRSGDLSVYWYQQSLDQGLQFLIQYYNGEERAKGNILERFSAQQFPDLHSELNLSSLELGDSALYFCASSVDGGVTSGNTIYFGEGSWLTVV.

This chain joins TRBV5-1 and TRBJ1-1, with 8 bases that match TRBD1. Germline CDR1 SGHRS, CDR2 YFSETQ. J was trimmed by 0 bases and V by 5 bases; bases with no gene match: 9. This CDR3 spans 16 amino acids. The CDR3 DNA follows: TGCGCCAGCAGGAGGGAGACAGGGGAAATGAACACTGAAGCTTTCTTT. This encodes CASRRETGEMNTEAFF.

The chain couples TRBV18 to TRBJ1-5; TRBD1 matches at 7 bases. Per the germline V gene, CDR1 is KGHSH and CDR2 is LQKENI. CDR3 length equals 15 residues. V dropped 3 bases and J dropped 5; count of bases not matched to a gene: 7. The chain's CDR3 is CASSPLRGRDQPQHF. DNA of the CDR3: TGTGCCAGCTCACCTCTTAGGGGGCGCGATCAGCCCCAGCATTTT.

The chain employs TRBV9 and TRBJ1-3, with a possible D match to TRBD1 (6 bases). V was clipped by 2 bases and J by 0 bases, with 9 bases between them. Germline CDR1 is SGDLS and CDR2 is YYNGEE. The CDR3 is 15 residues long. The CDR3 is CASSVRTDSGNTIYF. Written as DNA, the CDR3 is TGTGCCAGCAGCGTGAGGACAGACTCTGGAAACACCATATATTTT.

CDR3: CASSISPPGEQFF. The CDR3 bases are TGTGCCAGTAGTATTTCTCCCCCGGGTGAGCAGTTCTTC. This chain links TRBV19 with TRBJ2-1; no reliable D call. The V and J ends lost 3 bases and 9 bases respectively, with 12 bases between them. Germline V lookup: CDR1 LNHDA, CDR2 SQIVND (reference sequence). This CDR3 region has 13 residues.

V usage is TRBV5-4 and J usage is TRBJ1-2; D possibly corresponds to TRBD1 (6 bases). The CDR3 runs to 16 residues. Germline-derived CDR1 and CDR2 are SGHNT and YYREEE (reference sequence). V was pared by 4 bases and J by 2 bases, with 18 bases between. The CDR3 reads CASSEDRRTQNYGYTF. The CDR3 DNA reads as TGTGCCAGCAGCGAGGACAGACGGACTCAAAACTATGGCTACACCTTC.

The V gene is TRBV6-1, the J gene TRBJ2-1; D uncertain. V lost 3 bases to trimming and J lost 7 bases, with 7 bases between them. CDR1 is MNHNS and CDR2 is SASEGT in the germline V gene. The length of the CDR3 is 12 residues. The chain's CDR3 is CASSENSNEQFF. The CDR3 bases are TGTGCCAGCAGTGAGAACAGTAATGAGCAGTTCTTC.

The chain carries TRBV28 and TRBJ1-6, with TRBD1 matching over 8 bases. The CDR3 is made up of 16 amino acids. V gave up 0 bases and J gave up 10 bases; unmatched junction bases: 8. The V gene's germline CDR1 is MDHEN and CDR2 SYDVKM. The CDR3 loop is CASSLWFRDRKSPLHF. CDR3 sequence (DNA): TGTGCCAGCAGTTTATGGTTTAGGGACAGGAAATCACCCCTCCACTTT. Full variable domain (rest looked up from reference TRBV28 and TRBJ1-6): DVKVTQSSRYLVKRTGEKVFLECVQDMDHENMFWYRQDPGLGLRLIYFSYDVKMKEKGDIPEGYSVSREKKERFSLILESASTNQTSMYLCASSLWFRDRKSPLHFGNGTRLTVT.